These 20 T cell receptor beta chains came from one sample sequenced in a study of monozygotic twins with inflammatory bowel disease. TCRdb re-called the 5' RACE reads and shows each CDR3 protein once, DNA omitted. Its listing shows some 210,000 distinct CDR3 sequences. The sequenced sample was blood. The origin of the receptors is a human donor with ulcerative colitis or Crohn's disease, or a healthy co-twin of an affected twin (not recorded which).

The chain employs TRBV7-8 and TRBJ1-6; TCRdb selects TRBD1, and the lack of DNA leaves this call unchecked. The CDR3 totals 14 residues. Germline CDR1 and CDR2: SGHVS and FQNEAQ. The chain's CDR3 is CASSPDSNNSPLHF.

The chain employs TRBV9 and TRBJ2-5; TCRdb reports TRBD1, a call that lacks DNA to check it against. Looked up from germline, CDR1 is SGDLS and CDR2 is YYNGEE. The CDR3 runs to 18 residues. This CDR3 reads CASSVAPKGTGTQETQYF.

The V gene is TRBV3-1, the J gene TRBJ1-1. The CDR3 runs to 13 residues. Germline V gives CDR1 LGHDT, CDR2 YNNKEL (reference sequence). CDR3 loop: CASSQVSNTEAFF.

The gene calls are TRBV7-2 and TRBJ1-5. Germline values: CDR1 SGHTA, CDR2 FQGNSA. This CDR3 is 13 amino acids long. The CDR3 reads CASSPDSDQPQHF.

This rearrangement joins TRBV9 to TRBJ2-1; the D call of TRBD2 rests on TCRdb alone, since no DNA is present to check it. The CDR3 loop spans 17 amino acids. Germline loops: CDR1 SGDLS, CDR2 YYNGEE. CDR3 in amino acids: CASSVSGIAGVYNEQFF.

The chain combines TRBV7-2 with TRBJ2-1; TCRdb returns TRBD1, unconfirmable since there is no DNA. The CDR3 extends over 16 amino acids. Germline CDR1 and CDR2: SGHTA and FQGNSA. The CDR3 spells CASTPGGTGGKNEQFF.

The rearrangement joins TRBV5-1 to TRBJ1-1. CDR1 and CDR2 from the germline V gene are SGHRS and YFSETQ. This CDR3 has 13 amino acids. Here the CDR3 reads CASSFRPNTEAFF.

V and J are TRBV12-3 or TRBV12-4 and TRBJ1-6; TCRdb designates TRBD1, a call that cannot be tested without DNA. This CDR3 spans 14 amino acids. This CDR3 reads CASSSGARNSPLHF.

V and J are TRBV7-9 and TRBJ1-1; TCRdb proposes TRBD1, but this gene call is untestable without DNA. Germline V gives CDR1 SEHNR, CDR2 FQNEAQ (reference sequence). CDR3 length equals 14 residues. The chain's CDR3 is CASSSSGGDTEAFF.

The chain joins TRBV9 to TRBJ2-5; TCRdb returns TRBD2, unconfirmable since there is no DNA. CDR1 is SGDLS, CDR2 YYNGEE, per germline. This CDR3 has 15 amino acids. The CDR3 region is CASSVGRVLAETQYF.

The rearrangement links TRBV7-9 to TRBJ1-5; TCRdb calls TRBD1, which cannot be checked without DNA. The CDR3 has 15 residues. Germline V gene lookup returns CDR1 SEHNR and CDR2 FQNEAQ (reference sequence). The CDR3 reads CASSLGGASNQPQHF. Full variable domain (rest looked up from reference TRBV7-9 and TRBJ1-5): DTGVSQNPRHKITKRGQNVTFRCDPISEHNRLYWYRQTLGQGPEFLTYFQNEAQLEKSRLLSDRFSAERPKGSFSTLEIQRTEQGDSAMYLCASSLGGASNQPQHFGDGTRLSIL.

V and J are TRBV11-2 and TRBJ2-1; TCRdb gives TRBD1 as the D gene, but with no DNA this cannot be confirmed. The CDR3 is 13 amino acids. In germline, CDR1 is SGHAT, CDR2 FQNNGV. CDR3 residues: CASTRTGGNEQFF.

The chain recombines TRBV7-8 with TRBJ1-5. The CDR3 is made up of 16 amino acids. CDR1 SGHVS and CDR2 FQNEAQ come from the germline V gene. The CDR3 reads CASSGYGTFSNQPQHF.

The J gene is TRBJ2-5, the V gene TRBV19; the D call from TCRdb, TRBD1, cannot be confirmed without DNA. CDR1 is LNHDA and CDR2 is SQIVND in the germline V gene (reference sequence). This CDR3 is built from 16 residues. CDR3: CASSDRGPLYQETQYF.

The V call is TRBV10-3, the J call TRBJ1-5. Germline V CDR1 and CDR2: ENHRY, SYGVKD. The CDR3 is 14 residues long. This chain's CDR3 is CAIRSANPNQPQHF.

The chain combines TRBV7-6 with TRBJ2-7; the TCRdb D gene call, TRBD1, has no DNA to confirm it. CDR1 is SGHVS, CDR2 FNYEAQ, per germline. The CDR3 extends over 15 amino acids. CDR3: CASSLGTGGFYEQYF.

This rearrangement joins TRBV12-3 or TRBV12-4 to TRBJ1-3; without DNA, the TCRdb call of TRBD1 cannot be checked. The CDR3 is 15 residues long. The CDR3 spells CASSSLGGSLNTIYF.

The chain joins TRBV7-8 to TRBJ1-6. Germline V lookup: CDR1 SGHVS, CDR2 FQNEAQ. This CDR3 spans 16 amino acids. The CDR3 sequence: CASSPIGILYNSPLHF.

This chain uses TRBV5-1 with TRBJ2-1; TCRdb's D call, TRBD2, is unchecked because there is no DNA. The CDR3 spans 18 residues. The germline gives CDR1 SGHRS, CDR2 YFSETQ. The CDR3 here is CASRPVPSGALSYNEQFF.

The rearrangement uses TRBV6-2 or TRBV6-3 and TRBJ1-2; TCRdb outputs TRBD1, but without DNA this stays unchecked. Looked up from germline, CDR1 is MNHEY and CDR2 is SVGEGT. The CDR3 consists of 16 residues. The CDR3 protein is CASSRRDRGLNYGYTF.